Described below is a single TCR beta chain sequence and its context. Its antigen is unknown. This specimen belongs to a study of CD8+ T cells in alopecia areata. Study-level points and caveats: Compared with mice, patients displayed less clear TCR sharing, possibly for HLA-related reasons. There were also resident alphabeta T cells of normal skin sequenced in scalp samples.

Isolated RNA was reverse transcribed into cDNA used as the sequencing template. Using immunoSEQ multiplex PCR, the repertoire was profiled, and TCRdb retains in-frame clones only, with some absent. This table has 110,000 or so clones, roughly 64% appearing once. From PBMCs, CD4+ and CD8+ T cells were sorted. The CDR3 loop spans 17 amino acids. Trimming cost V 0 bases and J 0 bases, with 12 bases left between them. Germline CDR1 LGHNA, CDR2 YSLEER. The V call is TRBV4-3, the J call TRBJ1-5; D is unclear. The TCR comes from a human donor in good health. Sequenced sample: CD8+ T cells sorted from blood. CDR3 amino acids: CASSQDILPYSNQPQHF. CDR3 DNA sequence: TGCGCCAGCAGCCAAGATATTCTACCCTATAGCAATCAGCCCCAGCATTTT.